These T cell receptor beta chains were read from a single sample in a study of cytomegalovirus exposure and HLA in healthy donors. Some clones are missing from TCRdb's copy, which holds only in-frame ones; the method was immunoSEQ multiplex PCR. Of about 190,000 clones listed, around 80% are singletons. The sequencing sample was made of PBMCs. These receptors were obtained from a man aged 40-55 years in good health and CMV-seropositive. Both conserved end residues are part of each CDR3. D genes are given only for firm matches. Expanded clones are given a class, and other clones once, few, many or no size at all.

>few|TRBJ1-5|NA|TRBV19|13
TGTGCCAGTAGTTCCGACACGATACAGCCCCAGCATTTT
CASSSDTIQPQHF
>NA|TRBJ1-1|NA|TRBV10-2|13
TGCGCCACTTACGGGGGGCAGAACACTGAAGCTTTCTTT
CATYGGQNTEAFF
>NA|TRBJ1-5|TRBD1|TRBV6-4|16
TGTGCCAGCAGTGACCTGGACAGGGGGCGCGGTCAGCCCCAGCATTTT
CASSDLDRGRGQPQHF
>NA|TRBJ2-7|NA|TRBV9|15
TGTGCCAGCAGCGTGGACAGCGCCTTCTCCTACGAGCAGTACTTC
CASSVDSAFSYEQYF
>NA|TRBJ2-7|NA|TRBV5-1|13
TGCGCCAGCAGCCCGGGGGTTACTGACGAGCAGTACTTC
CASSPGVTDEQYF
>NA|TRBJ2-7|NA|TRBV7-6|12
TGTGCCAGCAGCCCCTCGGAGAGCGAGCAGTACTTC
CASSPSESEQYF
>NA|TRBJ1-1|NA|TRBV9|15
TGTGCCAGCAGCCTTGCGGGGGGCGCGAACACTGAAGCTTTCTTT
CASSLAGGANTEAFF
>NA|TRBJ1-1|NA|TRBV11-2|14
TGTGCCAGCAGCTCCATCCAGGGAGGGGGTGAAGCTTTCTTT
CASSSIQGGGEAFF
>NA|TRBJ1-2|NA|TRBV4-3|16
TGCGCCAGCAGCCAAGATCGAGGGTTAGCTAACTATGGCTACACCTTC
CASSQDRGLANYGYTF
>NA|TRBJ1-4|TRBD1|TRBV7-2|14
TGTGCCAGCAGCACCGGGACAGGGAGTGAAAAACTGTTTTTT
CASSTGTGSEKLFF
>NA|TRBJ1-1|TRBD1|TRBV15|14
TGTGCCACCAGCAGAGATCGGACAGGAACAAAAGCTTTCTTT
CATSRDRTGTKAFF
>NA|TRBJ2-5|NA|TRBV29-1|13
TGCAGCGTTGAAGGCCACTTCCAAGAGACCCAGTACTTC
CSVEGHFQETQYF
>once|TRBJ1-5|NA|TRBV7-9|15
TGTGCCAGCAGCCCTCCTGGGCTGGGCAATCAGCCCCAGCATTTT
CASSPPGLGNQPQHF
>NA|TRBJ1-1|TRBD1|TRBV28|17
TGTGCCAGCAGTTATGTACGGGACAGGGGTCTGAACACTGAAGCTTTCTTT
CASSYVRDRGLNTEAFF
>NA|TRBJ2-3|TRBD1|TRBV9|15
TGTGCCAGCAGCGGGACAGGGGCAATCTCAGATACGCAGTATTTT
CASSGTGAISDTQYF
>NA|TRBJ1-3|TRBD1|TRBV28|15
TGTGCCAGCAGTTTACAGGGGGCATGGGGAAACACCATATATTTT
CASSLQGAWGNTIYF
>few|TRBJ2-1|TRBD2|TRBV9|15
TGTGCCAGCAGCGTAGCTGGCGGGGGTTACAATGAGCAGTTCTTC
CASSVAGGGYNEQFF
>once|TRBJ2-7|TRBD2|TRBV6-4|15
TGTGCCAGCAGCGTTGAACTAGCGGGCCTCTACGAGCAGTACTTC
CASSVELAGLYEQYF
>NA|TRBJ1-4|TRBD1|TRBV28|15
TGTGCCAGCAGTCCCCCCAGGGGGACTAATGAAAAACTGTTTTTT
CASSPPRGTNEKLFF
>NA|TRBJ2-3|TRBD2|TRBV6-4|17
TGTGCCAGCAGTGAACTAGCGGGGGGGACTAGCACAGATACGCAGTATTTT
CASSELAGGTSTDTQYF
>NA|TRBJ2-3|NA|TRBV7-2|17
TGTGCCAGCAGCTCCCCTGGCCTAGCGCGGAGCACAGATACGCAGTATTTT
CASSSPGLARSTDTQYF
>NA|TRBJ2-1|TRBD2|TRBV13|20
TGTGCCAGCAGCCCTAGCAGGGCTAGCGGGGAAAAACGCGGTCCCAATGAGCAGTTCTTC
CASSPSRASGEKRGPNEQFF
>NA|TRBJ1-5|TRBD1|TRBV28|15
TGTGCCAGCAGAGAGGCAGGGGGAAGCAATCAGCCCCAGCATTTT
CASREAGGSNQPQHF
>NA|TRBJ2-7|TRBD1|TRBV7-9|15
TGTGCCAGCAGCCTAGGACAGGGGGCGCTGGACGAGCAGTACTTC
CASSLGQGALDEQYF
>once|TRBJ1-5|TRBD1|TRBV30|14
TGTGCCTGGAGTTTAGGGGGCTGGGGGCAGCCCCAGCATTTT
CAWSLGGWGQPQHF
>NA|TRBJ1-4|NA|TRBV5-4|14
TGTGCCAGCAGCCAACAGGGAGTTTACGAAAAACTGTTTTTT
CASSQQGVYEKLFF
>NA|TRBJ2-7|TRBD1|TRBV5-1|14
TGCGCCAGCAGCTTAGGACAGGGGTTCTACGAGCAGTACTTC
CASSLGQGFYEQYF
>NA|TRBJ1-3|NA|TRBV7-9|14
TGTGCCAGCAGCTTGGAGACGAGCGGAAACACCATATATTTT
CASSLETSGNTIYF
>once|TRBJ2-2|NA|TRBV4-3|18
TGCGCCAGCAGCCCGACACCCTCGGGACAAGCGAACACCGGGGAGCTGTTTTTT
CASSPTPSGQANTGELFF
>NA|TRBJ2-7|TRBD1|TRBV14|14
TGTGCCAGCAGCCCGGACAGGAGACTACGAGGGCAGTACTTC
CASSPDRRLRGQYF
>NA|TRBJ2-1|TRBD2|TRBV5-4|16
TGTGCCAGCAGCCCCGTTGGGAGCGGGGGGACTAATGAGCAGTTCTTC
CASSPVGSGGTNEQFF
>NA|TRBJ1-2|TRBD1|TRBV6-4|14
TGTGCCAGCAGTCCGGGACAGGGAAGTTATGGCTACACCTTC
CASSPGQGSYGYTF
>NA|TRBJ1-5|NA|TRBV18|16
TGTGCCAGCTCACCTTACGGGGGGCCCAGCAATCAGCCCCAGCATTTT
CASSPYGGPSNQPQHF
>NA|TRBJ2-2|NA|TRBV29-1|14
TGCAGCGTTGAAGATCTCGGGGGCACCGGGGAGCTGTTTTTT
CSVEDLGGTGELFF
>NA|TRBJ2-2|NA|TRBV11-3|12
TGTGCCAGCAGTCCCCGGGTAGGGGAGCTGTTTTTT
CASSPRVGELFF
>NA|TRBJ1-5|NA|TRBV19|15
TGTGCCAGTACTCCTTCGGGGGTATTGAATCAGCCCCAGCATTTT
CASTPSGVLNQPQHF
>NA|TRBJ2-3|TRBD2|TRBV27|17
TGTGCCAGCAGTCTCCTAGGACTAGCGGGGGGCCAAGATACGCAGTATTTT
CASSLLGLAGGQDTQYF
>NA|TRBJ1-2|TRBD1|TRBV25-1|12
TGTGCCAGCAGAAGGGACAGCTATGGCTACACCTTC
CASRRDSYGYTF
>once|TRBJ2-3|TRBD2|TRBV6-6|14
TGTGCCAGCAGGGGACTAGCGGGGGGCGATACGCAGTATTTT
CASRGLAGGDTQYF
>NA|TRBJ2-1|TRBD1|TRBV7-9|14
TGTGCCAGCAGCCTAGACAGGGGCCTTTTTAAGCAGTTCTTC
CASSLDRGLFKQFF
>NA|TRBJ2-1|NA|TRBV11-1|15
TGTGCCAGCAGCCGCGACACAGGCTCCTACAATGAGCAGTTCTTC
CASSRDTGSYNEQFF
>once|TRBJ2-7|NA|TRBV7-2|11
TGTGCCAGCAGCTCCTGCGGGGAACTCGTCTTC
CASSSCGELVF
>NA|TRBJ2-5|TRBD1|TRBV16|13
TGTGCCAGCAGCCCGGGACAGCAAGAGACCCAGTACTTC
CASSPGQQETQYF
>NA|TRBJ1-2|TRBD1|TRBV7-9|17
TGTGCCAGCAGCTTAATTCGCTTGGACAGGGGAGAGGAGGGCTACACCTTC
CASSLIRLDRGEEGYTF
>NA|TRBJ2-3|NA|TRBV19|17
TGTGCCAGTAGTATGGGCCTCCGTTGGGCCCTGCAAGATACGCAGTATTTT
CASSMGLRWALQDTQYF
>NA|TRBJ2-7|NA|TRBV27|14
TGTGCCAGCAGTTTAGGGCGGGGTTCATACGAGCAGTACTTC
CASSLGRGSYEQYF
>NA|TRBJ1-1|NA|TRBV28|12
TGTGCCAGCAGGGACATGAACACTGAAGCTTTCTTT
CASRDMNTEAFF
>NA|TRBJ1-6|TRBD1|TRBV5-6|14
TGTGCCAGCAGCCGGGGACAGTATAATTCACCCCTCCACTTT
CASSRGQYNSPLHF
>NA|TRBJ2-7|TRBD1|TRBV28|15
TGTGCCAGCATGGGGACAGGGGAATTTTGGGACGAGCAGTACTTC
CASMGTGEFWDEQYF
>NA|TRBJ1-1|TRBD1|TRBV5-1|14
TGCGCCAGCAGCGCCGGACAGGGGGCGACTGAAGCTTTCTTT
CASSAGQGATEAFF
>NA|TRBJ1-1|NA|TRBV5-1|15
TGCGCCAGCAGCTTGGTGGGACACATGAACACTGAAGCTTTCTTT
CASSLVGHMNTEAFF
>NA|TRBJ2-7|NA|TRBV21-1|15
TGTGCCACGGGACGAGCGCAGGGGTGCTCCTACGAGCAGTACTTC
CATGRAQGCSYEQYF